The T cell receptor beta chain under discussion was sequenced for a study of cytomegalovirus exposure and HLA in healthy donors. Notes on the study in general: TCR beta sequences reportedly predicted the HLA-A and HLA-B alleles of most subjects accurately. Across donors, sequencing depth was assumed by presence/absence analyses to be roughly uniform.

The table lists this clone with a few counts. Its target is unknown. CDR3 length equals 12 residues. Germline V gives CDR1 SGHRS, CDR2 YFSETQ. V was cut by 2 bases and J by 13 bases, with 13 bases left in between. Both 60 Vbeta primers and 13 Jbeta primers went into the PCR. Repertoires were generated with immunoSEQ multiplex PCR, while TCRdb's copy carries only in-frame clones and drops some. Of about 87,000 clones listed, roughly 72% are singletons. The sequence derives from a man aged 25-40 years in good health and CMV-seropositive. Source material: PBMCs. V gene TRBV5-1 combines with J gene TRBJ2-1; D gene unclear. The CDR3 loop reads CASSLVDSIQFF. The CDR3 region has the DNA TGCGCCAGCAGCTTAGTAGACTCCATTCAGTTCTTC. Drawing the rest from reference TRBV5-1 and TRBJ2-1, the complete variable domain is KAGVTQTPRYLIKTRGQQVTLSCSPISGHRSVSWYQQTPGQGLQFLFEYFSETQRNKGNFPGRFSGRQFSNSRSEMNVSTLELGDSALYLCASSLVDSIQFFGPGTRLTVL.